This T cell receptor (beta chain) emerged from a study of human versus mouse CDR3 diversity and MHC coevolution. Trimming removed 2 bases from V and 6 bases from J, with 18 bases in between. This CDR3 has 15 residues. The germline CDR1 and CDR2 sequences are SGHDT and YYEEEE. Overall study findings and caveats: Roughly 1.5 million TCR beta clonotypes were estimated for humans, the largest repertoire.

The repertoire was sequenced with immunoSEQ multiplex PCR; TCRdb's copy has only in-frame clones and lacks some. The table has 50,000 to 65,000 clones, about 93% seen once. The table lists this clone with a count of one. No antigen is known for it. V is TRBV5-6 and J is TRBJ2-7; tentatively, D is TRBD2 (7 bases). The sample consisted of naive CD4+ T cells from blood. The subset: CD45RO-negative CD62L-positive naive CD4 T cells. The sequence derives from a person in their sixties in good health. CDR3 nucleotide sequence: TGTGCCAGCAGCTTCGAGGGGGGGAGGCAATTCGAGCAGTACTTC. Translating it yields CASSFEGGRQFEQYF.